These 27 T cell receptor beta chains were all obtained from the same sample, sequenced in a study of T cell repertoires in cytomegalovirus infection. Antigens for these TCRs are unknown. MiXCR, applied by TCRdb to the reads, yields one record per CDR3 protein. The data show over 250,000 distinct CDR3 sequences, with under 25% seen just once and roughly a fifth held by the top ten. This specimen consisted of cultured PBMCs, obtained from culture after CMV antigen stimulation. Receptor source: a human donor in good health (CMV status not recorded). Some clones in this sample may be carry-over from other donors' samples.

The chain employs TRBV6-6 and TRBJ1-4; D is undetermined. Trimming stripped 4 bases from V and 3 bases from J, with 3 bases between. Germline V CDR1 and CDR2: MNHNY, SVGAGI (reference sequence). The CDR3 has 12 residues. CDR3 sequence (DNA): TGTGCCAGCAGTTCCCCTAATGAAAAACTGTTTTTT. Amino acid sequence: CASSSPNEKLFF.

This chain links TRBV7-9 with TRBJ2-5, with 9 bases lining up with TRBD2. Germline assignment: CDR1 SEHNR and CDR2 FQNEAQ (reference sequence). After removal of 6 bases from V and 4 bases from J, the junction contained 12 bases not matched to a gene. This CDR3 is 16 amino acids long. The DNA for the CDR3 is TGTGCCAGCAGTCGGACGCGGGAGGGCCGCCGAGAGACCCAGTACTTC. This sequence encodes CASSRTREGRRETQYF.

This clonotype was seen more than once but under ten times. V and J are TRBV14 and TRBJ1-4, with D unresolved. Germline CDR1 SGHDN, CDR2 FVKESK. The ends were cut back, 6 bases at V and 7 bases at J, with 12 bases in the middle. This CDR3 comprises 13 residues. The CDR3, as DNA: TGTGCCAGCAGTCCATGGCTCGGTGAAAAACTGTTTTTT. Translation: CASSPWLGEKLFF.

This sequence joins TRBV29-1 and TRBJ2-3, with D possibly being TRBD1 (5 bases). The V and J ends lost 1 base and 0 bases respectively, with 8 bases between them. CDR3 length: 14 amino acids. CDR1 and CDR2 (germline): SQVTM, ANQGSEA. CDR3 loop: CSVEVQASTDTQYF. The CDR3 DNA follows: TGCAGCGTTGAAGTACAGGCCAGCACAGATACGCAGTATTTT.

V and J are TRBV6-2 or TRBV6-3 and TRBJ2-1; 7 nucleotides line up with TRBD2. The CDR3 totals 19 residues. V dropped 0 bases and J dropped 0; count of bases not matched to a gene: 11. Germline CDR1 reads MNHEY; CDR2 reads SVGEGT. CDR3 coding DNA: TGTGCCAGCAGTTACTCGATTACGGGAGGCGGGAGCTCCTACAATGAGCAGTTCTTC. Residues: CASSYSITGGGSSYNEQFF.

V and J are TRBV29-1 and TRBJ1-4; D is uncertain. Germline-derived CDR1 and CDR2 are SQVTM and ANQGSEA. CDR3 length: 12 amino acids. Trimming removed 1 base from V and 4 bases from J, with 4 bases in between. The CDR3 protein is CSVEGNNEKLFF. The CDR3 region has the DNA TGCAGCGTTGAAGGAAATAATGAAAAACTGTTTTTT.

This clonotype was picked up a small number of times. The V call is TRBV20-1, the J call TRBJ1-5, with D tentatively TRBD1 (5 bases). The CDR3 sequence is 13 residues long. The germline V gene has CDR1 DFQATT and CDR2 SNEGSKA (reference sequence). Trimming cost V 0 bases and J 7 bases, with 10 bases left between them. The CDR3 DNA sequence: TGCAGTGCTAGAGAGGGGCCTGGCCAGCCCCAGCATTTT. Translated: CSAREGPGQPQHF.

The chain recombines TRBV6-8 with TRBJ2-3; 9 bases align to TRBD1. Germline V gives CDR1 MNHGY, CDR2 SAAAGT. This CDR3 has 13 amino acids. V shed 5 bases and J 4 bases; nucleotides not matched to a gene: 1. CDR3 protein: CASSRDRADTQYF. The CDR3 DNA sequence: TGTGCCAGCAGTAGGGACAGGGCAGATACGCAGTATTTT.

This clonotype was seen a handful of times. The chain joins TRBV23-1 to TRBJ2-3; 10 bases match TRBD2. TRBV23-1 is an ORF for which the function is uncertain. CDR3 length equals 16 residues. Trimming took 2 bases from V and 4 from J; bases not matched to a gene: 6. The CDR3 DNA is TGCGCCAGCAGTCAAATCCTAGCGGGAGAGGCAGATACGCAGTATTTT. The encoded protein is CASSQILAGEADTQYF.

The chain couples TRBV11-2 to TRBJ2-5; D is uncertain. V lost 5 bases, J lost 2 bases, and 15 bases lay in between. CDR3 length: 15 residues. Germline-derived CDR1 and CDR2 are SGHAT and FQNNGV. For the CDR3, the DNA is TGTGCCAGCAGCGAAGGCTCCGTGCTACAAGAGACCCAGTACTTC. Its translation is CASSEGSVLQETQYF.

The chain uses TRBV6-5 and TRBJ2-7; 7 bases agree with TRBD1. The junction had 3 bases not matched to a gene; V was cut back by 2 bases and J by 2 bases. The CDR3 runs to 14 residues. CDR1 MNHEY and CDR2 SVGAGI come from the germline V gene. Here the CDR3 reads CASSYNQGAYEQYF. CDR3 in DNA: TGTGCCAGCAGTTACAACCAGGGGGCCTACGAGCAGTACTTC.

The chain employs TRBV7-2 and TRBJ1-4; D uncertain. V was pared by 8 bases and J by 0 bases, with 13 bases between. This CDR3 contains 15 residues. Germline CDR1 and CDR2: SGHTA and FQGNSA. The DNA for the CDR3 is TGTGCCAGCTCCGAAAGGTCTACAACTAATGAAAAACTGTTTTTT. This sequence encodes CASSERSTTNEKLFF.

Ten or more counts support this clonotype. The rearrangement links TRBV7-2 to TRBJ2-1, with 9 positions matching TRBD2. Germline V CDR1 and CDR2: SGHTA, FQGNSA. The CDR3 is 15 residues long. The V gene end was trimmed by 4 bases and the J gene end by 1 base; junction bases not matched to a gene: 2. CDR3 in DNA: TGTGCCAGCAGCTACACTAGCGGGTCCTACAATGAGCAGTTCTTC. It translates to CASSYTSGSYNEQFF.

The chain employs TRBV7-9 and TRBJ2-7; D gene unclear. Trimming took 2 bases from V and 3 from J, leaving 11 bases between them. This CDR3 is built from 14 residues. The germline V gene has CDR1 SEHNR and CDR2 FQNEAQ (reference sequence). The CDR3 bases are TGTGCCAGCAGCTTATCGGAAGGGATCTACGAGCAGTACTTC. It is translated as CASSLSEGIYEQYF.

This clonotype has ten or more counts. This rearrangement joins TRBV7-8 to TRBJ2-2; no reliable D call. The CDR3 runs 14 residues. CDR1 SGHVS and CDR2 FQNEAQ come from the germline V gene. V dropped 5 bases and J dropped 2 bases, with 9 bases sitting between them. In DNA, the CDR3 is TGTGCCAGCAGCCGCCAGTCAAACACCGGGGAGCTGTTTTTT. Its translation is CASSRQSNTGELFF.

J is TRBJ2-2 and V is TRBV7-6, with TRBD2 identical over 10 bases. Germline CDR1 and CDR2: SGHVS and FNYEAQ. The CDR3 totals 17 residues. The trim removed 4 bases at V and 5 bases at J, leaving 10 bases unmatched. CDR3 sequence reads: CASSSLPSGSSTGELFF. The CDR3 DNA is TGTGCCAGCAGCTCCCTCCCTAGCGGGAGTTCGACCGGGGAGCTGTTTTTT.

The rearrangement links TRBV12-5 to TRBJ1-1, with D tentatively TRBD1 (6 bases). The CDR3 totals 17 residues. Germline V gene lookup returns CDR1 LGHNT and CDR2 FRNRAP. The V end lost 10 bases, the J end lost 0 bases, and 24 bases lay between the germline ends. CDR3: CAIVDNGRGPMNTEAFF. As DNA, the CDR3 is TGTGCTATAGTGGATAATGGCAGGGGTCCCATGAACACTGAAGCTTTCTTT. Full variable domain (remainder filled in from reference TRBV12-5 and TRBJ1-1): DARVTQTPRHKVTEMGQEVTMRCQPILGHNTVFWYRQTMMQGLELLAYFRNRAPLDDSGMPKDRFSAEMPDATLATLKIQPSEPRDSAVYFCAIVDNGRGPMNTEAFFGQGTRLTVV.

The J gene is TRBJ1-2, the V gene TRBV12-3 or TRBV12-4; D ambiguous. The CDR3 length is 14 residues. The V and J ends lost 3 bases and 5 bases respectively, with 13 bases between them. CDR3 DNA: TGTGCCAGCAGTTTTACCCGGACGGGTTATGGCTACACCTTC. This encodes CASSFTRTGYGYTF.

This clonotype was recorded a few times. The J gene is TRBJ1-4, the V gene TRBV12-3 or TRBV12-4; no clear D. The CDR3 is 13 residues long. V was pared by 4 bases and J by 5 bases, with 8 bases between. The CDR3: CASSWRVNEKLFF. CDR3 nucleotide sequence: TGTGCCAGCAGTTGGAGGGTGAATGAAAAACTGTTTTTT.

This clonotype has ten or more counts. The CDR3 DNA follows: TGTGCCAGCAGCCGCTTCTTTCATAGCAATCAGCCCCAGCATTTT. As protein: CASSRFFHSNQPQHF. The chain is built from TRBV6-1 and TRBJ1-5; D gene unclear. Germline CDR1 MNHNS, CDR2 SASEGT. The germline V and J ends were trimmed by 6 bases and 0 bases, with 12 bases remaining between them. This CDR3 has 15 residues.

This chain connects TRBV6-1 to TRBJ2-5, with 9 positions matching TRBD2. The germline V gene encodes CDR1 MNHNS and CDR2 SASEGT. The V segment lost 5 bases and the J segment 5 bases; nucleotides outside the gene matches: 9. The CDR3 spans 15 residues. The DNA for the CDR3 is TGTGCCAGCAGTCATAGCGGGAGTGGGTATGAGACCCAGTACTTC. Translated: CASSHSGSGYETQYF.

The chain uses TRBV7-9 and TRBJ2-1, with TRBD2 matching 10 bases. The CDR3 has 15 residues. J gave up 6 bases and V 4 bases, and 6 bases lay outside the gene matches. Germline V CDR1 and CDR2: SEHNR, FQNEAQ (reference sequence). This CDR3 reads CASSSGTSASNEQFF. The CDR3 DNA reads as TGTGCCAGCAGCTCCGGGACTAGCGCCAGCAATGAGCAGTTCTTC.

J is TRBJ2-1 and V is TRBV12-3 or TRBV12-4; D tentatively reads TRBD1 or TRBD2 (6 bases each). Trimming pared 7 bases from V and 0 bases from J, leaving 10 bases between. This CDR3 comprises 14 residues. The CDR3 sequence: CASKGGSSYNEQFF. The DNA for the CDR3 is TGTGCCAGCAAGGGGGGAAGCTCCTACAATGAGCAGTTCTTC.

This clonotype was seen a handful of times. The chain couples TRBV20-1 to TRBJ2-3; perhaps TRBD2 as D (5 bases). There are 14 residues in the CDR3. Trimming took 6 bases from V and 2 from J, leaving 15 bases between them. CDR1 and CDR2 (germline): DFQATT, SNEGSKA (reference sequence). The CDR3 coding sequence is TGCAGTGCAGGGTTTCAGCGGTACACAGATACGCAGTATTTT. Protein sequence: CSAGFQRYTDTQYF.

This clonotype turned up a few times. The rearrangement joins TRBV7-9 to TRBJ2-6; 7 bases are a match to TRBD1. Germline values: CDR1 SEHNR, CDR2 FQNEAQ (reference sequence). V lost 4 bases, J lost 2 bases, and 14 bases stayed unmatched. CDR3 length: 19 amino acids. The CDR3 protein is CASSSPRQGGEAGANVLTF. Here the CDR3 DNA reads TGTGCCAGCAGCTCGCCCCGGCAAGGGGGCGAGGCTGGGGCCAACGTCCTGACTTTC.

The sample holds many counts of this clonotype. The chain carries TRBV20-1 and TRBJ2-5, with 8 bases aligning to TRBD1. Trimming removed 6 bases from V and 5 bases from J; junction bases left unmatched: 14. Germline V gene sequence: CDR1 DFQATT, CDR2 SNEGSKA (reference sequence). The CDR3 sequence is 15 residues long. This CDR3 is CSAQHRQGFGETQYF. Here the CDR3 DNA reads TGCAGTGCCCAGCATCGACAGGGGTTCGGGGAGACCCAGTACTTC.

This rearrangement joins TRBV7-8 to TRBJ1-5, with a possible D match to TRBD1 (6 bases). Trimming left V 4 bases short and J 4 bases short, with 17 bases between. CDR3 length: 16 residues. Germline V lookup: CDR1 SGHVS, CDR2 FQNEAQ. The CDR3 loop is CASSYGVQGSNQPQHF. For the CDR3, the DNA is TGTGCCAGCAGCTACGGAGTACAGGGATCAAATCAGCCCCAGCATTTT. Drawing the rest from reference TRBV7-8 and TRBJ1-5, the complete variable domain is GAGVSQSPRYKVAKRGQDVALRCDPISGHVSLFWYQQALGQGPEFLTYFQNEAQLDKSGLPSDRFFAERPEGSVSTLKIQRTQQEDSAVYLCASSYGVQGSNQPQHFGDGTRLSIL.